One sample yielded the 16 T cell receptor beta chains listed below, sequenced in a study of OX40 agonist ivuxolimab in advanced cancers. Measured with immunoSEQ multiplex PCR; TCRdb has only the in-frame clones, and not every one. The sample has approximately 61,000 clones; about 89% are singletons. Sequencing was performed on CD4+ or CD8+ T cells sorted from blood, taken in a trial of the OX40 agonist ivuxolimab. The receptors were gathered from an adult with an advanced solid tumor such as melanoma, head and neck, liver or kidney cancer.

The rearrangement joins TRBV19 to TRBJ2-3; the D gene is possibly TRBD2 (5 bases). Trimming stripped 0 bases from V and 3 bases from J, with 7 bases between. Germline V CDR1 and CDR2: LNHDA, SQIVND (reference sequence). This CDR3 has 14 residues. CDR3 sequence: CASSIDGETDTQYF. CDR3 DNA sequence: TGTGCCAGTAGTATAGACGGGGAAACAGATACGCAGTATTTT.

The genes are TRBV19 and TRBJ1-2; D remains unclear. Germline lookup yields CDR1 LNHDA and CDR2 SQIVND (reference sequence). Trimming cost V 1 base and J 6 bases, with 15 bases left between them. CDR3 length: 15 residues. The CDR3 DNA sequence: TGTGCCAGTAGTATAGCCCCAAGCCTTTGGGATGGCTACACCTTC. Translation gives CASSIAPSLWDGYTF. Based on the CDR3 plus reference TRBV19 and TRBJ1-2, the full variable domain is DGGITQSPKYLFRKEGQNVTLSCEQNLNHDAMYWYRQDPGQGLRLIYYSQIVNDFQKGDIAEGYSVSREKKESFPLTVTSAQKNPTAFYLCASSIAPSLWDGYTFGSGTRLTVV.

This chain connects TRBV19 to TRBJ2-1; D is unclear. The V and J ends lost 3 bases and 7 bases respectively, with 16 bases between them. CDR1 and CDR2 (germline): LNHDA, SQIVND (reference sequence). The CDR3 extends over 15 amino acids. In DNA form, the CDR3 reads TGTGCCAGTAGTATTTTCTCGGGTCTTATGAATGAGCAGTTCTTC. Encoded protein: CASSIFSGLMNEQFF.

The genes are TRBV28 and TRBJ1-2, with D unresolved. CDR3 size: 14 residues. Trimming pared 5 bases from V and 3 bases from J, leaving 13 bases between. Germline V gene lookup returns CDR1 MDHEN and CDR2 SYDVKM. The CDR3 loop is CASSTYWSDYGYTF. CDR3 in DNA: TGTGCCAGCAGTACGTATTGGTCTGACTATGGCTACACCTTC.

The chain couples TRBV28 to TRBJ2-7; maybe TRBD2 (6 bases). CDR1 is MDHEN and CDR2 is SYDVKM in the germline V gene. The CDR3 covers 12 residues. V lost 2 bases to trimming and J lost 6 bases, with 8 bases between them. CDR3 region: CASSLAGSEQYF. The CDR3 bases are TGTGCCAGCAGTTTAGCGGGATCCGAGCAGTACTTC.

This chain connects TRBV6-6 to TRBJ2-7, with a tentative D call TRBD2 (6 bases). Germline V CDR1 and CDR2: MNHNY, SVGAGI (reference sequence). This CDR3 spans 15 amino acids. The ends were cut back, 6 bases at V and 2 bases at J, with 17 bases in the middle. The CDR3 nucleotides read TGTGCCAGCAGCGACGTTGATAGCGGACCCTACGAGCAGTACTTC. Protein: CASSDVDSGPYEQYF.

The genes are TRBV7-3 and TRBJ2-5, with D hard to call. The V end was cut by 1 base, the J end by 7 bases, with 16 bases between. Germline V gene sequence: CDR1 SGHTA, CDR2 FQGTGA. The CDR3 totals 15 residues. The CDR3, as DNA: TGTGCCAGCAGCTTAATAGTCGGCGGAGACGGGACCCAGTACTTC. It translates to CASSLIVGGDGTQYF.

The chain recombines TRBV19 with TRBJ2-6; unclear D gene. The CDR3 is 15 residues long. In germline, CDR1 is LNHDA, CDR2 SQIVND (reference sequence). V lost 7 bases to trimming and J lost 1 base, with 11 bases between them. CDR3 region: CASNSGRSGANVLTF. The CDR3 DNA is TGTGCCAGTAATTCCGGACGGTCTGGGGCCAACGTCCTGACTTTC. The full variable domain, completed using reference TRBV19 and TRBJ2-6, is DGGITQSPKYLFRKEGQNVTLSCEQNLNHDAMYWYRQDPGQGLRLIYYSQIVNDFQKGDIAEGYSVSREKKESFPLTVTSAQKNPTAFYLCASNSGRSGANVLTFGAGSRLTVL.

CDR3 protein: CASSQNRVTEAFF. The CDR3 coding sequence is TGCGCCAGCAGCCAAAACAGGGTGACTGAAGCTTTCTTT. The gene calls are TRBV4-1 and TRBJ1-1; D perhaps matches TRBD1 (6 bases). The CDR3 has 13 residues. Trimming took 2 bases from V and 5 from J, leaving 9 bases between them. Germline lookup yields CDR1 MGHRA and CDR2 YSYEKL.

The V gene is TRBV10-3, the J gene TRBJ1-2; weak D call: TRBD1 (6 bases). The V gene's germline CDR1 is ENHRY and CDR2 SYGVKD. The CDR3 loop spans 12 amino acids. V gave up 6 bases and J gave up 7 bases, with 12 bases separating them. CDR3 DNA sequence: TGTGCCATCAGGGAATACAGGGTTGGCTACACCTTC. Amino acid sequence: CAIREYRVGYTF.

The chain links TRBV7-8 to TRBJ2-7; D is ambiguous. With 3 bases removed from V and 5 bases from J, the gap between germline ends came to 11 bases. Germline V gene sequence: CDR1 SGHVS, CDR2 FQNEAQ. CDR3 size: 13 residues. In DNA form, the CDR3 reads TGTGCCAGCAGCTTGGGCGATAGAGACGAGCAGTACTTC. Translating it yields CASSLGDRDEQYF.

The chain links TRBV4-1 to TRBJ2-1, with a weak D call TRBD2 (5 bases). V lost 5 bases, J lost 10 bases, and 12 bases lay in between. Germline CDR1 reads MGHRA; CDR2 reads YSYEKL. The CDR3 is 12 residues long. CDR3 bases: TGCGCCAGCAGCTTCCGGTCGGGGGAGCAGTTCTTC. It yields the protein CASSFRSGEQFF.

CDR3 loop: CASSSEEEQFF. The CDR3 DNA is TGTGCCAGCAGCTCGGAGGAAGAGCAGTTCTTC. J is TRBJ2-1 and V is TRBV5-4; perhaps TRBD2 as D (5 bases). Germline CDR1 reads SGHNT; CDR2 reads YYREEE (reference sequence). V lost 3 bases, J lost 10 bases, and 8 bases lay in between. The length of the CDR3 is 11 residues.

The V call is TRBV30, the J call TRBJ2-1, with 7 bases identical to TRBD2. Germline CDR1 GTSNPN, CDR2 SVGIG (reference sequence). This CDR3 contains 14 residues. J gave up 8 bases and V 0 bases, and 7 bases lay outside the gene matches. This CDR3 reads CAWSVSGRLYEQFF. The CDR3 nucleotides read TGTGCCTGGAGTGTGTCCGGGAGGTTGTATGAGCAGTTCTTC.

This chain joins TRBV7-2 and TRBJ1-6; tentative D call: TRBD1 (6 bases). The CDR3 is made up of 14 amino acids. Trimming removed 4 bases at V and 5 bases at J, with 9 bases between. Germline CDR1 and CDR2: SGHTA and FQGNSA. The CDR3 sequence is CASSSDSNNSPLHF. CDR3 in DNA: TGTGCCAGCAGCTCGGACAGCAATAATTCACCCCTCCACTTT.

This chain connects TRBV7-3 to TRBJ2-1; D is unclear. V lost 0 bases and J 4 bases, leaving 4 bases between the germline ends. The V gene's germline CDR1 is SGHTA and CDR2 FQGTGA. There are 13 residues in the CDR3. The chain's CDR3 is CASSLTAYNEQFF. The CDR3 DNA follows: TGTGCCAGCAGCTTAACGGCGTACAATGAGCAGTTCTTC. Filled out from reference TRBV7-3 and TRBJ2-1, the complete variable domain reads GAGVSQTPSNKVTEKGKYVELRCDPISGHTALYWYRQSLGQGPEFLIYFQGTGAADDSGLPNDRFFAVRPEGSVSTLKIQRTERGDSAVYLCASSLTAYNEQFFGPGTRLTVL.